This T cell receptor (beta chain) was recorded in a study of blood T cells in healthy people across ages (dated by TCRdb to the mid-2010s). Background on the whole study: In model experiments, template switching captured roughly one uniquely barcoded TCR beta cDNA molecule for every two T cells. Two additional independent replicas of 1 million unique cDNA reads from the same blood draw were analyzed for two donors (one aged 18 to 30 and one aged 80 or older). The study measured age-related changes in TCR beta repertoire diversity using deep sequencing normalized with unique cDNA molecular identifiers. To avoid experimental bias, donors of different ages were randomly spread across the sequencing lanes. The donors were divided into four age groups: young (average around 16 years), middle-aged (over 35), aged (roughly 60) and long-lived (about 80).

The 39 donors, aged roughly 6 to 100 years, were systemically healthy Caucasian individuals from Russia. Around 9.7 milliliters of peripheral blood were collected from each donor into EDTA-treated Vacutainer tubes. Ficoll-Paque density-gradient centrifugation was used to isolate PBMCs, with at least 6 million obtained per sample. Total RNA, at least 6 micrograms per sample, was extracted from PBMCs with Trizol reagent. For every donor, flow cytometry on a PBMC aliquot measured the percentage of naive CD45RAhigh/CD27high T cells. This clonotype was found a few times. Its target antigen remains unknown. The input lacks base qualities; no much larger clone sits a single base away. To prepare the library, 5' RACE was applied. The instrument given in TCRdb is Illumina HiSeq 2500. A second PCR of about 6 to 12 cycles was run with a J-beta primer mix and a sample-barcoded 5' primer. A unique molecular identifier was introduced onto each TCR beta cDNA molecule by a template-switch 5' adaptor carrying 12 random nucleotides. At least 3 million CDR3-containing paired-end reads were obtained from each sample. First-strand cDNA was synthesized from all RNA with the Mint cDNA synthesis kit, primed by a TRBC-specific oligonucleotide. Following uracil-DNA glycosylase treatment, all cDNA underwent a first 18-cycle PCR with the universal primers M1SS and BC2_uni_R. Per the authors' processing: Each sample was normalized by randomly selecting 1 million high-quality reads, each carrying a distinct molecular identifier. Instead of being binned into consensus sequences, reads that shared molecular identifiers were thrown out. MiTCR, run with a Q25 quality threshold and the strictest error-elimination algorithm, handled CDR3 identification, clonotype clustering and error correction. A nonparametric unseen species model with Euler transformation was used to estimate lower-bound total TCR beta diversity. TCRdb reran the public reads through fastp at Q25 and MiXCR, keeping productive beta chains. Duplicate CDR3 protein sequences are folded into a single record with the most common DNA and genes. These V and J calls originate from TCRdb's pipeline instead of the authors' own analysis. The sample contains over a million distinct CDR3 sequences, 40% to 45% of them found a single time. The ten largest clonotypes hold approximately 20% of the sample.

Study-wide conclusions, independent of this receptor: Since profiling was done on bulk unsorted PBMCs, naive and antigen-experienced compartments could not be conclusively compared. Because donor CMV infection status was unknown, age-related changes in expanded clonotypes were potentially confounded. As age increased, observed TCR beta diversity per million T cells dropped in a roughly linear way, and a significant reduction was already evident by age roughly 40. There was a strong correlation between observed TCR beta diversity and the percentage of naive T cells measured by flow cytometry. Total diversity estimates from one million sequenced T cells were considered lower bounds and underestimates. Compared with the aged group, more naive CD4+ T cells, fewer expanded clones and increased TCR diversity were shown by the long-lived group, suggesting age selection.

The TCR sequence derives from a woman in her sixties in good health. What was sequenced was blood.

For the CDR3, the sequence is CSAGGPGDQETQYF. The sequenced DNA is TGCAGTGCAGGGGGGCCGGGGGACCAAGAGACCCAGTACTTC. The V gene is TRBV20-1 and the J gene is TRBJ2-5; the D match is possibly TRBD1 or TRBD2, with 6 bases aligned in each. The trim is 6 bases for V and 0 bases for J, with a gap of 14 bases between the germline ends. Measured from the cysteine to the phenylalanine, the CDR3 is 14 residues long. Kept here is only the CDR3 DNA, which spans 42 bases and is read in frame from base 1. The germline V gene (reference sequence) supplies CDR1 DFQATT and CDR2 SNEGSKA.